A selection of T cell receptor beta chains follows, all from one sample in a study of blood T cells in healthy people across ages. Each CDR3 protein gets one entry after TCRdb re-called the 5' RACE reads with MiXCR. The data show approximately 960,000 distinct CDR3 sequences, 29% seen once. This same sample was also part of a study on T cells of mothers and their children.

Sequenced input: blood. All receptors derive from a woman in her 40s in good health. Each CDR3 is given without its conserved first and last residue.

cdr3_length: 12; v_call: TRBV12-3/TRBV12-4; j_call: TRBJ2-3; cdr3_aa: ASSLEGRADMQY
cdr3_length: 12; v_call: TRBV20-1; j_call: TRBJ1-4; cdr3_aa: SASRARENEKLF
cdr3_length: 15; v_call: TRBV5-4; j_call: TRBJ2-6; cdr3_aa: ASSRQGGGSGANVLT
cdr3_length: 12; v_call: TRBV6-5; j_call: TRBJ2-4; cdr3_aa: ASRVSGAKNIQY
cdr3_length: 13; v_call: TRBV15; j_call: TRBJ2-5; cdr3_aa: ATSRGRDRPETQY
cdr3_length: 14; v_call: TRBV7-9; j_call: TRBJ1-5; cdr3_aa: ASSSGQGRSNQPQH
cdr3_length: 13; v_call: TRBV25-1; j_call: TRBJ2-1; cdr3_aa: ASSDPDRAYNEQF
cdr3_length: 15; v_call: TRBV20-1; j_call: TRBJ1-6; cdr3_aa: SARDYNSGGQGSPLH
cdr3_length: 17; v_call: TRBV25-1; j_call: TRBJ2-7; cdr3_aa: ASSEAANPGQLSSYEQY
cdr3_length: 12; v_call: TRBV3-1; j_call: TRBJ2-4; cdr3_aa: ASSQIGRGYGQY
cdr3_length: 15; v_call: TRBV7-9; j_call: TRBJ2-5; cdr3_aa: ASSLVGSGVSWETQY
cdr3_length: 15; v_call: TRBV28; j_call: TRBJ1-2; cdr3_aa: ASSLAWARSQPYGYT
cdr3_length: 13; v_call: TRBV12-3/TRBV12-4; j_call: TRBJ1-5; cdr3_aa: ASSLVNQPNQPQH
cdr3_length: 12; v_call: TRBV27; j_call: TRBJ1-4; cdr3_aa: ASSTETGDGKLF
cdr3_length: 12; v_call: TRBV11-2; j_call: TRBJ1-2; cdr3_aa: ASSRVDRNYGYT
cdr3_length: 13; v_call: TRBV12-5; j_call: TRBJ2-5; cdr3_aa: ASGLNPGAQETQY
cdr3_length: 15; v_call: TRBV4-3; j_call: TRBJ1-1; cdr3_aa: ANSQADVSPVYTEAF
cdr3_length: 14; v_call: TRBV7-9; j_call: TRBJ2-1; cdr3_aa: ASIKYREGSYNEQF
cdr3_length: 14; v_call: TRBV5-1; j_call: TRBJ2-1; cdr3_aa: ASSLNSRGQYNEQF
cdr3_length: 12; v_call: TRBV28; j_call: TRBJ1-2; cdr3_aa: ASSTLTGDGGYT
cdr3_length: 14; v_call: TRBV12-3/TRBV12-4; j_call: TRBJ2-3; cdr3_aa: ASTPQLVGRTDAQY
cdr3_length: 13; v_call: TRBV6-1; j_call: TRBJ2-3; cdr3_aa: ASSHGTLSTDTQY
cdr3_length: 10; v_call: TRBV20-1; j_call: TRBJ1-2; cdr3_aa: SAALGGDGYT
cdr3_length: 12; v_call: TRBV7-2; j_call: TRBJ2-7; cdr3_aa: ASSLRDWRDEQY
cdr3_length: 13; v_call: TRBV6-2/TRBV6-3; j_call: TRBJ2-5; cdr3_aa: ASSYVGGRQETQY
cdr3_length: 14; v_call: TRBV20-1; j_call: TRBJ2-2; cdr3_aa: SARDLSGGETGELF
cdr3_length: 12; v_call: TRBV2; j_call: TRBJ2-7; cdr3_aa: ASSGRDRGDEQY
cdr3_length: 11; v_call: TRBV6-6; j_call: TRBJ2-3; cdr3_aa: ASSYVGTDTQY
cdr3_length: 14; v_call: TRBV29-1; j_call: TRBJ2-4; cdr3_aa: SVEESLTARGGIQY
cdr3_length: 10; v_call: TRBV27; j_call: TRBJ1-6; cdr3_aa: ASSVDRSPFH
cdr3_length: 12; v_call: TRBV20-1; j_call: TRBJ1-5; cdr3_aa: SAPRTGRNQPQH
cdr3_length: 12; v_call: TRBV7-9; j_call: TRBJ1-4; cdr3_aa: ASSSGVSNEKLF
cdr3_length: 15; v_call: TRBV4-1; j_call: TRBJ2-7; cdr3_aa: ASSHPTGTGAAYEQY
cdr3_length: 12; v_call: TRBV12-5; j_call: TRBJ2-5; cdr3_aa: ASGAGTGTETQY
cdr3_length: 12; v_call: TRBV7-2; j_call: TRBJ1-5; cdr3_aa: ASSSQPDDQPQH
cdr3_length: 11; v_call: TRBV10-2; j_call: TRBJ2-7; cdr3_aa: ASTAGVGYEQY
cdr3_length: 13; v_call: TRBV6-1; j_call: TRBJ2-7; cdr3_aa: ASREEGGRNYEQY
cdr3_length: 12; v_call: TRBV9; j_call: TRBJ2-2; cdr3_aa: ASSPPTTGGELF
cdr3_length: 16; v_call: TRBV4-3; j_call: TRBJ2-1; cdr3_aa: ASSQDPRSPDSYNEQF
cdr3_length: 12; v_call: TRBV12-3/TRBV12-4; j_call: TRBJ2-5; cdr3_aa: ASSSRGVEETQY
cdr3_length: 11; v_call: TRBV4-3; j_call: TRBJ2-4; cdr3_aa: ASSQGGSYEQN
cdr3_length: 10; v_call: TRBV21-1; j_call: TRBJ1-1; cdr3_aa: ASSKVGVEAF
cdr3_length: 13; v_call: TRBV5-1; j_call: TRBJ1-1; cdr3_aa: ASSLEAQPNTEAF
cdr3_length: 11; v_call: TRBV25-1; j_call: TRBJ1-1; cdr3_aa: ASSDPPHDEAF
cdr3_length: 14; v_call: TRBV12-3/TRBV12-4; j_call: TRBJ2-7; cdr3_aa: ASNLAAGVGPHEQY
cdr3_length: 14; v_call: TRBV27; j_call: TRBJ1-6; cdr3_aa: ASSLQDRGYNSPLH
cdr3_length: 15; v_call: TRBV5-1; j_call: TRBJ2-7; cdr3_aa: ASSLSALGTGSSEQY
cdr3_length: 13; v_call: TRBV7-7; j_call: TRBJ1-4; cdr3_aa: ASSSGQGANGKLF
cdr3_length: 13; v_call: TRBV14; j_call: TRBJ1-3; cdr3_aa: ASSQGRPPGNTRY
cdr3_length: 17; v_call: TRBV7-2; j_call: TRBJ2-4; cdr3_aa: ASSLPGTGETLAKNIQY
cdr3_length: 13; v_call: TRBV7-2; j_call: TRBJ1-1; cdr3_aa: ASSLAGRANTEAF
cdr3_length: 15; v_call: TRBV7-6; j_call: TRBJ2-5; cdr3_aa: ASSPTSGGFSQETQY
cdr3_length: 19; v_call: TRBV20-1; j_call: TRBJ2-1; cdr3_aa: SASTALGQGGSGRAGNEQF
cdr3_length: 12; v_call: TRBV29-1; j_call: TRBJ2-5; cdr3_aa: SAVGQVHQETQY
cdr3_length: 13; v_call: TRBV15; j_call: TRBJ1-2; cdr3_aa: ATSRDRTRSDGYT
cdr3_length: 14; v_call: TRBV4-2; j_call: TRBJ2-2; cdr3_aa: ASSQASGADTGELF
cdr3_length: 15; v_call: TRBV7-2; j_call: TRBJ1-1; cdr3_aa: ASGVGYRVRLNTEAF
cdr3_length: 11; v_call: TRBV7-8; j_call: TRBJ2-3; cdr3_aa: ASSLGWAGRSY
cdr3_length: 14; v_call: TRBV5-1; j_call: TRBJ2-3; cdr3_aa: ASSLVGGVSTDTQY